The 3 T cell receptor beta chains reported below all come from one sample, sequenced in a study of technical replicates of blood from several donors. Profiling relied on immunoSEQ multiplex PCR, and the TCRdb table lists in-frame clones only, not all of them. Seen here are roughly 50,000 clones, just under 95% observed once, and the top ten hold around 4.4%. Specimen: PBMCs. Receptors originate from a human donor in good health. Some clones in this sample may be carry-over from other donors' samples.

The rearrangement joins TRBV14 to TRBJ2-5; D perhaps matches TRBD2 (6 bases). Germline V CDR1 and CDR2: SGHDN, FVKESK. The CDR3 sequence is 17 residues long. Trimming left V 0 bases short and J 4 bases short, with 18 bases between. As DNA, the CDR3 is TGTGCCAGCAGCCAAGATCGACGGGGGATAGGTGGAGAGACCCAGTACTTC. Protein product: CASSQDRRGIGGETQYF.

This clone was observed a few times. The chain links TRBV4-2 to TRBJ2-7, with a tentative D call TRBD2 (6 bases). Germline assignment: CDR1 LGHNA and CDR2 YNFKEQ. The V gene lost 6 bases and the J gene lost 6 bases, with 15 bases spanning the gap. The CDR3 has 13 residues. CDR3: CASSPGGGAEQYF. In DNA, the CDR3 is TGTGCCAGCAGTCCTGGAGGCGGGGCCGAGCAGTACTTC.

The chain combines TRBV19 with TRBJ1-2; D remains ambiguous. Trimming left V 10 bases short and J 3 bases short, with 6 bases between. Germline V CDR1 and CDR2: LNHDA, SQIVND (reference sequence). The CDR3 is 10 residues long. The CDR3 bases are TGTGCCACCGGAGACTATGGCTACACCTTC. It yields the protein CATGDYGYTF. Full variable domain (rest looked up from reference TRBV19 and TRBJ1-2): DGGITQSPKYLFRKEGQNVTLSCEQNLNHDAMYWYRQDPGQGLRLIYYSQIVNDFQKGDIAEGYSVSREKKESFPLTVTSAQKNPTAFYLCATGDYGYTFGSGTRLTVV.